The rows below give T cell receptor beta chains drawn from one sample of a study of blood T cell repertoires in COVID-19. Sequenced by immunoSEQ multiplex PCR; TCRdb stores in-frame clones only, minus some. Of over 100,000 clones detected, more than 70% appear once; the ten largest clones hold 9% to 12%. Sequenced sample: peripheral blood. The receptors here all came from a man aged 50 to 60 with acute or convalescent COVID-19. Both conserved end residues are part of each CDR3. A D gene is named only where the DNA matches it firmly. For some rows the clone size is stated as once, few or many, or as a class when expanded; others skip it.

CASSGQGNYGYTF	TGTGCCAGCAGTGGACAGGGTAACTATGGCTACACCTTC	TRBD1	TRBJ1-2	.	TRBV2
CASSQGNEKLFF	TGTGCCAGCAGCCAGGGTAATGAAAAACTGTTTTTT	.	TRBJ1-4	.	TRBV6-5
CASSPEDSSPLHF	TGTGCCAGCAGCCCCGAGGATAGTTCACCCCTCCACTTT	.	TRBJ1-6	once	TRBV27
CASRGVTGNTIYF	TGTGCCAGCAGAGGAGTAACTGGAAACACCATATATTTT	.	TRBJ1-3	.	TRBV27
CASRFIRATNTGELFF	TGTGCAAGTCGCTTTATCAGGGCCACGAACACCGGGGAGCTGTTTTTT	.	TRBJ2-2	once	TRBV12-2
CASSLFAGGTEAFF	TGTGCCAGCAGCTTATTCGCAGGGGGCACTGAAGCTTTCTTT	TRBD1	TRBJ1-1	.	TRBV11-1
CSVNYGQLEAFF	TGCAGCGTAAACTACGGACAGCTTGAAGCTTTCTTT	.	TRBJ1-1	.	TRBV29-1
CASSYRTGWGYTF	TGTGCCAGCAGTTACCGTACAGGCTGGGGCTACACCTTC	.	TRBJ1-2	.	TRBV6-5
CSVVGTKENYGYTF	TGCAGCGTTGTCGGGACAAAAGAGAACTATGGCTACACCTTC	.	TRBJ1-2	.	TRBV29-1
CASREQGWNYGYTF	TGTGCCAGTAGAGAACAGGGTTGGAACTATGGCTACACCTTC	.	TRBJ1-2	few	TRBV19
CASSVGALANTGELFF	TGTGCCAGCAGCGTAGGGGCACTGGCGAACACCGGGGAGCTGTTTTTT	.	TRBJ2-2	few	TRBV9
CASIAIGGTGRCAF	TGTGCCAGTATCGCAATTGGCGGGACAGGGAGGTGCGCCTTC	TRBD1	TRBJ1-2	.	TRBV19
CASSQSTGFEAFF	TGTGCCAGCAGCCAGAGTACAGGGTTTGAAGCTTTCTTT	.	TRBJ1-1	.	TRBV4-2
CASSTQYTGGYEQYF	TGTGCCAGCAGTACCCAATATACAGGGGGCTACGAGCAGTACTTC	TRBD1	TRBJ2-7	.	TRBV6-5
CASSPRMENREQFF	TGTGCTAGCAGCCCCCGGATGGAGAACAGGGAGCAGTTCTTC	.	TRBJ2-1	once	TRBV7-7
CSAIDPRRGRSYEQYF	TGCAGTGCTATTGATCCCAGGAGAGGGAGATCCTACGAGCAGTACTTC	.	TRBJ2-7	once	TRBV20-1
CASSVFSGGETQYF	TGCGCCAGCTCCGTATTTAGCGGGGGAGAGACCCAGTACTTC	TRBD2	TRBJ2-5	.	TRBV4-1
CATSDSGLAGFNEQFF	TGTGCCACCAGTGACTCGGGACTAGCGGGGTTCAATGAGCAGTTCTTC	TRBD2	TRBJ2-1	.	TRBV24-1
CASSQEAVSGNTIYF	TGTGCCAGCAGTCAGGAGGCCGTCTCTGGAAACACCATATATTTT	.	TRBJ1-3	many	TRBV2
CASSLGQNSNQPQHF	TGTGCCAGCTCACTCGGACAGAATAGCAATCAGCCCCAGCATTTT	.	TRBJ1-5	.	TRBV18
CASSSDSVHYGYTF	TGTGCCAGCAGTTCGGACAGTGTACACTATGGCTACACCTTC	.	TRBJ1-2	.	TRBV2
CASSPGLAVYEQYF	TGCGCCAGCAGCCCGGGACTAGCGGTCTACGAGCAGTACTTC	TRBD2	TRBJ2-7	.	TRBV4-1
CASSPQQGHGDYGYTF	TGTGCCAGCAGCCCGCAACAGGGCCACGGGGACTATGGCTACACCTTC	.	TRBJ1-2	.	TRBV5-4
CSASVGGAFEKLFF	TGCAGTGCTAGTGTCGGGGGAGCTTTCGAAAAACTGTTTTTT	.	TRBJ1-4	.	TRBV20-1
CASSVGRGNQPQHF	TGTGCCAGCAGCGTAGGCAGGGGCAATCAGCCCCAGCATTTT	.	TRBJ1-5	.	TRBV9
CASSYQGQSGYTF	TGTGCCAGCAGCTACCAGGGTCAGTCGGGCTACACCTTC	.	TRBJ1-2	.	TRBV2
CASSQWTGDYGYTF	TGTGCCAGCAGCCAATGGACAGGGGACTATGGCTACACCTTC	TRBD1	TRBJ1-2	.	TRBV7-8
CASSEPRGYNSPLHF	TGTGCCAGCAGCGAGCCCAGGGGTTATAATTCACCCCTCCACTTT	.	TRBJ1-6	.	TRBV2
CASSHRQNQPQHF	TGTGCCAGCAGCCACCGACAGAATCAGCCCCAGCATTTT	.	TRBJ1-5	.	TRBV3-1/TRBV3-2
CASSLTRKRFYGYTF	TGTGCCAGCAGTTTGACACGTAAACGGTTCTATGGCTACACCTTC	.	TRBJ1-2	.	TRBV28
CASSLQGPASTEAFF	TGTGCCAGCAGCTTACAGGGGCCCGCGAGCACTGAAGCTTTCTTT	.	TRBJ1-1	.	TRBV7-2
CASSRDGNSPLHF	TGCGCCAGCAGTCGGGATGGGAATTCACCCCTCCACTTT	.	TRBJ1-6	.	TRBV10-1
CASTRGGQAITEAFF	TGCGCCAGCACCCGAGGGGGACAGGCGATAACTGAAGCTTTCTTT	TRBD1	TRBJ1-1	.	TRBV10-1
CASSVGGRITEAFF	TGTGCCAGCAGTGTCGGGGGGCGCATCACTGAAGCTTTCTTT	.	TRBJ1-1	.	TRBV2
CASSTPLGPGGPFWEQYF	TGTGCCAGCAGCACTCCCCTAGGCCCAGGGGGACCTTTTTGGGAGCAGTACTTC	.	TRBJ2-7	once	TRBV21-1
CASSRDSREYEQFF	TGTGCCAGCAGCCGGGACTCTCGAGAATATGAGCAGTTCTTC	.	TRBJ2-1	.	TRBV11-2
CASSYSSGNTIYF	TGTGCCAGCAGCTACAGCTCTGGAAACACCATATATTTT	.	TRBJ1-3	.	TRBV12-3/TRBV12-4
CSASGSSYEQYF	TGCAGCGCCTCGGGGTCGAGTTACGAGCAGTACTTC	.	TRBJ2-7	.	TRBV29-1
CASRGTGGWQDGYTF	TGTGCCAGCAGGGGGACAGGGGGCTGGCAAGATGGCTACACCTTC	TRBD1	TRBJ1-2	.	TRBV6-5
CASSPGGSIENIQYF	TGCGCCAGCAGCCCAGGGGGCTCGATTGAAAACATTCAGTACTTC	TRBD1	TRBJ2-4	once	TRBV5-1
CASSVGGQFPIYGYTF	TGTGCCAGCAGCGTAGGAGGACAGTTTCCTATCTATGGCTACACCTTC	.	TRBJ1-2	.	TRBV9
CASRDGGIYYGYTF	TGTGCCAGCAGGGACGGGGGTATCTACTATGGCTACACCTTC	.	TRBJ1-2	.	TRBV2
CASSDPFLNTDTQYF	TGTGCCAGTAGTGATCCTTTTTTAAACACAGATACGCAGTATTTT	.	TRBJ2-3	.	TRBV6-1
CSVESAGVQYF	TGCAGCGTTGAGTCGGCCGGGGTGCAGTATTTT	.	TRBJ2-3	.	TRBV29-1
CASSFRTGPGGYTF	TGTGCCAGCAGCTTTAGGACAGGTCCGGGTGGCTACACCTTC	TRBD1	TRBJ1-2	.	TRBV5-6
CASSSTSGRGNEQFF	TGTGCCAGCAGTTCCACTAGCGGGAGGGGCAATGAGCAGTTCTTC	TRBD2	TRBJ2-1	.	TRBV2
CASSLSPRAGRGATNEKLFF	TGTGCCAGCAGCTTATCCCCGAGGGCTGGAAGAGGAGCAACTAATGAAAAACTGTTTTTT	.	TRBJ1-4	once	TRBV7-8
CASSPGLAGVRRQFF	TGTGCCAGCAGCCCGGGACTAGCGGGAGTCCGAAGGCAGTTCTTC	TRBD2	TRBJ2-1	.	TRBV9
CATSRDGINRGNTEAFF	TGTGCCACCAGCAGAGATGGGATTAACAGGGGGAACACTGAAGCTTTCTTT	TRBD1	TRBJ1-1	.	TRBV15
CASSPRTGWNEQYF	TGTGCCAGCAGTCCTCGGACAGGGTGGAACGAGCAGTACTTC	TRBD1	TRBJ2-7	.	TRBV28
CASSYVVNTEAFF	TGTGCCAGCAGTTACGTCGTGAACACTGAAGCTTTCTTT	.	TRBJ1-1	.	TRBV6-5
CASSLVRQGLSEAFF	TGTGCCAGCAGTCTAGTCCGACAGGGGCTATCCGAAGCTTTCTTT	TRBD1	TRBJ1-1	.	TRBV2
CSAPDRAREFF	TGCAGTGCCCCCGACAGGGCCCGGGAGTTCTTC	TRBD1	TRBJ2-1	.	TRBV20-1
CASSLPGGGPRYNEQFF	TGTGCCAGCAGCCTTCCGGGGGGGGGCCCCCGGTACAATGAGCAGTTCTTC	TRBD2	TRBJ2-1	.	TRBV7-2
CASSPQGGALETQYF	TGTGCCAGCAGCCCACAGGGGGGAGCCCTCGAGACCCAGTACTTC	TRBD1	TRBJ2-5	.	TRBV7-9
CASSLFHSRLEGMMNTEAFF	TGTGCCAGCAGTTTATTCCACTCAAGGTTGGAGGGAATGATGAACACTGAAGCTTTCTTT	.	TRBJ1-1	once	TRBV28
CASSYFSQALFF	TGTGCCAGCAGTTACTTTTCACAGGCCCTGTTTTTT	.	TRBJ1-4	.	TRBV6-6
CASSHPVRADEKLFF	TGCGCCAGCAGCCACCCAGTCCGCGCGGATGAAAAACTGTTTTTT	.	TRBJ1-4	.	TRBV4-1
CASSIRGQSPNQPQHF	TGTGCCAGTAGTATTAGGGGGCAAAGTCCAAATCAGCCCCAGCATTTT	TRBD1	TRBJ1-5	.	TRBV19